The sequence of this T cell receptor beta chain was determined in a study of Graves' ophthalmopathy and Graves' hyperthyroidism. CDR3 regions of TCR beta were amplified from RNA transcripts. RT-PCR was first run with HTBI primers, then multiplex PCR in a second round. One entry per CDR3 protein results from TCRdb running MiXCR on the multiplex PCR reads. The sample consists of roughly 400,000 distinct CDR3 sequences, about 16% of them appearing once. Exclusion criteria comprised other autoimmune diseases, uncontrolled infections, pregnancy or lactation in patients. Study-wide points: Ophthalmopathy versus stable hyperthyroidism: 13-signature model gave 87.88% sensitivity, less than 83% specificity.

In the case of this clonotype: Its antigen is unidentified.

The receptor was isolated from a woman aged 18-29 years with stable Graves' hyperthyroidism. The sample was peripheral blood.

CDR3 nucleotides: TGTGCCAGCAGCTTAGGTGGGACTAGAGGGACTGAAGCTTTCTTT. As protein: CASSLGGTRGTEAFF. The rearrangement links TRBV7-2 to TRBJ1-1, with D possibly matching TRBD1 (5 bases). Trimming left V 1 base short and J 5 bases short, with 14 bases between. Germline V CDR1 and CDR2: SGHTA, FQGNSA. This CDR3 is 15 amino acids long.